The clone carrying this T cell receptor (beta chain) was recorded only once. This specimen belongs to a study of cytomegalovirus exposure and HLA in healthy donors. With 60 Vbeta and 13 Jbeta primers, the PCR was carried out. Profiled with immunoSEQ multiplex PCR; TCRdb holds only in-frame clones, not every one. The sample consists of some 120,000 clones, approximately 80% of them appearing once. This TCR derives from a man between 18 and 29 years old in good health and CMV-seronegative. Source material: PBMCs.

CDR3 sequence (DNA): TGTGCCAGCAGCCCCCTGGCCAGCGGGAGCTACGAGCAGTACTTC. Its protein product is CASSPLASGSYEQYF. V usage is TRBV28 and J usage is TRBJ2-7, with 8 bases lining up with TRBD2. The length of the CDR3 is 15 residues. Germline loops: CDR1 MDHEN, CDR2 SYDVKM. J was trimmed by 3 bases and V by 6 bases; bases with no gene match: 10.